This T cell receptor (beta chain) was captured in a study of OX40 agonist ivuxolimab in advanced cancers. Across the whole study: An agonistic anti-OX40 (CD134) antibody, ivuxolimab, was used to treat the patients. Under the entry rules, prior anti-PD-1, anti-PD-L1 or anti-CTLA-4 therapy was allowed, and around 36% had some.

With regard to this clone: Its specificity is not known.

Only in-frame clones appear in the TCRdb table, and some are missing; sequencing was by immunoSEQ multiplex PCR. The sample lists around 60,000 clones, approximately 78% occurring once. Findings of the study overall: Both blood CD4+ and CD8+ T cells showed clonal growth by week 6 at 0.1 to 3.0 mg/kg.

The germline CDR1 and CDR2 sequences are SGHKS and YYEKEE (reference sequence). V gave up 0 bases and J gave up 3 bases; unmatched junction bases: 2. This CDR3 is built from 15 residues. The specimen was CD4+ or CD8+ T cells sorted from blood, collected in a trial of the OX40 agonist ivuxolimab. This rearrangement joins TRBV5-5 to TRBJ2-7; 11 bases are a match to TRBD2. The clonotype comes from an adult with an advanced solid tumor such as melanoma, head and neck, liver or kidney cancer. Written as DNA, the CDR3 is TGTGCCAGCAGCTTGGCGACTAGCGGGGTCTACGAGCAGTACTTC. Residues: CASSLATSGVYEQYF.